The 32 T cell receptor beta chains below come from one sample, sequenced in a study of human T cells and chemical hapten exposure. As to time point: patch test 1, 2 weeks after DPC sensitization. As to treatment: therapeutic diphenylcyclopropenone sensitization with weekly scalp DPC. TCRdb fed the RACE reads into MiXCR, producing one record per CDR3 protein. The repertoire includes approximately 110,000 distinct CDR3 sequences, around 10% of them detected once, and 3% to 4.5% sits in the top ten. The material was whole blood, obtained in connection with sensitization to the hapten diphenylcyclopropenone (DPC). The source is a woman in her 40s with alopecia areata. Some clones in this sample may be carry-over from other donors' samples.

This clonotype was detected only a few times. The chain combines TRBV24-1 with TRBJ2-6; 8 positions agree with TRBD1. J gave up 4 bases and V 0 bases, and 4 bases lay outside the gene matches. Germline V lookup: CDR1 KGHDR, CDR2 SFDVKD. CDR3 length: 17 amino acids. The CDR3 DNA sequence: TGTGCCACCAGTGATTTGGGCAGGGGGCTGGGGGCCAACGTCCTGACTTTC. It yields the protein CATSDLGRGLGANVLTF.

This clonotype showed up many times. The genes are TRBV7-3 and TRBJ1-5; no clear D gene. The V and J ends lost 5 bases and 6 bases respectively, with 11 bases between them. CDR1 is SGHTA and CDR2 is FQGTGA in the germline V gene. This CDR3 is 13 amino acids long. CDR3 loop: CASSLLSGQPQHF. The CDR3 nucleotides are TGTGCCAGCAGCCTTCTAAGTGGTCAGCCCCAGCATTTT.

This clonotype was recorded a few times. The chain is built from TRBV27 and TRBJ2-3; 7 bases are shared with TRBD2. This CDR3 has 15 residues. Unmatched junction bases numbered 6, after V lost 2 bases and J lost 4 bases. CDR1 is MNHEY, CDR2 SMNVEV, per germline (reference sequence). The CDR3 loop reads CASSLAGDPPDTQYF. CDR3 sequence (DNA): TGTGCCAGCAGTTTAGCGGGAGACCCCCCAGATACGCAGTATTTT.

The chain is built from TRBV4-3 and TRBJ1-1; maybe TRBD1 (5 bases). Per the germline V gene, CDR1 is LGHNA and CDR2 is YSLEER. V lost 0 bases and J lost 4, with 9 bases in between. This CDR3 comprises 14 residues. CDR3 DNA sequence: TGCGCCAGCAGCCAAGAGGGGGGTCGCACTGAAGCTTTCTTT. Its protein is CASSQEGGRTEAFF.

The V and J genes are TRBV7-2 and TRBJ1-2, with D perhaps matching TRBD1 (5 bases). Germline V gives CDR1 SGHTA, CDR2 FQGNSA. V was pared by 3 bases and J by 2 bases, with 10 bases between. This CDR3 is 14 amino acids long. The CDR3 DNA follows: TGTGCCAGCAGCTTGTCGGACACGAACTATGGCTACACCTTC. It codes for CASSLSDTNYGYTF.

This clonotype was counted between two and nine times. The rearrangement links TRBV24-1 to TRBJ1-6, with a weak D call TRBD1 (5 bases). Germline-derived CDR1 and CDR2 are KGHDR and SFDVKD. The CDR3 is 22 residues long. The V gene lost 1 base and the J gene lost 0 bases, with 24 bases spanning the gap. The CDR3 loop is CATSDFREGRGDQSSYNSPLHF. As DNA, the CDR3 is TGTGCCACCAGTGATTTCCGGGAGGGCCGGGGGGATCAAAGCTCCTATAATTCACCCCTCCACTTT.

This clonotype turned up a few times. CDR3 nucleotide sequence: TGTGCCAGCAGTTCGGGGACTAGCGGGAGGGCCTCGGAGACCCAGTACTTC. It codes for CASSSGTSGRASETQYF. The chain combines TRBV27 with TRBJ2-5; 16 positions agree with TRBD2. With 4 bases clipped from V and 5 bases from J, the junction kept 7 bases outside the gene matches. The CDR3 runs to 17 residues. Germline V lookup: CDR1 MNHEY, CDR2 SMNVEV (reference sequence).

This chain uses TRBV6-2 or TRBV6-3 with TRBJ2-5; D unresolved. Trimming shortened V by 4 bases and J by 2 bases, and 14 bases separated the two germline ends. The germline V gene has CDR1 MNHEY and CDR2 SVGEGT. This CDR3 comprises 15 residues. CDR3 in DNA: TGTGCCAGCAGTTCGCCGACCCTACTACAAGAGACCCAGTACTTC. Protein product: CASSSPTLLQETQYF.

This clonotype was counted many times. The V gene is TRBV10-3, the J gene TRBJ2-7; 7 nucleotides match TRBD1. The germline gives CDR1 ENHRY, CDR2 SYGVKD. Trimming took 3 bases from V and 6 from J; bases not matched to a gene: 11. The CDR3 is made up of 15 amino acids. The CDR3 DNA is TGTGCCATCAGTGATATTGACAGGGCGCCCGGCGAGCAGTACTTC. It yields the protein CAISDIDRAPGEQYF.

This chain links TRBV6-4 with TRBJ1-1; maybe TRBD1 (5 bases). Trimming pared 3 bases from V and 1 base from J, leaving 9 bases between. Germline lookup yields CDR1 MRHNA and CDR2 SNTAGT. The CDR3 covers 14 residues. The DNA for the CDR3 is TGTGCCAGCAGTGAGCAAACAGGGAACACTGAAGCTTTCTTT. This gives the protein CASSEQTGNTEAFF.

At least ten counts were recorded for this clonotype. The chain recombines TRBV10-2 with TRBJ2-7, with D possibly matching TRBD1 (5 bases). The CDR3 has 15 amino acids. Germline V gene lookup returns CDR1 WSHSY and CDR2 SAAADI. V lost 3 bases, J lost 3 bases, and 15 bases lay in between. DNA of the CDR3: TGCGCCAGCAGTGACCCCACGAAAGGGGTCTACGAGCAGTACTTC. This codes for CASSDPTKGVYEQYF.

Only a few counts were recorded for this clonotype. The V gene is TRBV6-2 or TRBV6-3, the J gene TRBJ2-1; the D is unclear. V lost 2 bases, J lost 12 bases, and 14 bases lay in between. Germline CDR1 is MNHEY and CDR2 is SVGEGT. The CDR3 has 13 residues. The CDR3 loop is CASSYLDPSGQFF. CDR3 in DNA: TGTGCCAGCAGTTACCTCGACCCATCCGGGCAGTTCTTC.

The chain uses TRBV10-2 and TRBJ1-1; D is uncertain. The germline V gene encodes CDR1 WSHSY and CDR2 SAAADI. There are 14 residues in the CDR3. The ends were cut back, 4 bases at V and 5 bases at J, with 14 bases in the middle. The CDR3 sequence is CASSGRVGRTEAFF. The CDR3 DNA reads as TGCGCCAGCAGTGGTCGGGTGGGGAGGACTGAAGCTTTCTTT.

The V gene is TRBV9, the J gene TRBJ2-1; 10 bases align to TRBD2. The CDR3 is 15 residues long. Germline values: CDR1 SGDLS, CDR2 YYNGEE. J was trimmed by 5 bases and V by 0 bases; bases with no gene match: 2. The DNA of the CDR3 is TGTGCCAGCAGCGTAGGCCTAGCGGGAGACAATGAGCAGTTCTTC. Amino acid sequence: CASSVGLAGDNEQFF.

At least ten counts were recorded for this clonotype. The chain links TRBV11-2 to TRBJ2-4; 7 nucleotides match TRBD2. Germline V gives CDR1 SGHAT, CDR2 FQNNGV. J was trimmed by 6 bases and V by 4 bases; bases with no gene match: 3. This CDR3 region has 13 residues. CDR3 sequence (DNA): TGTGCCAGCAGCTCCACTAGCGTAAACATTCAGTACTTC. Amino acids: CASSSTSVNIQYF.

This clonotype was observed a few times. This sequence joins TRBV6-5 and TRBJ2-1; a possible D gene is TRBD2 (5 bases). The germline gives CDR1 MNHEY, CDR2 SVGAGI. Trimming stripped 8 bases from V and 6 bases from J, with 8 bases between. The CDR3 runs 11 residues. The CDR3 is CASGGSNEQFF. CDR3 coding DNA: TGTGCCAGCGGAGGTAGCAATGAGCAGTTCTTC.

The table lists this clonotype with a few counts. V is TRBV18 and J is TRBJ1-6; 7 bases fit TRBD1. Trimming at V came to 3 bases and at J to 6 bases, leaving 5 bases not matched to a gene. The CDR3 covers 15 residues. CDR1 KGHSH and CDR2 LQKENI come from the germline V gene. CDR3 sequence (DNA): TGTGCCAGCTCACCTTTTTCAGGGGGTAATTCACCCCTCCACTTT. Its translation is CASSPFSGGNSPLHF.

This clonotype came up many times. The rearrangement uses TRBV7-9 and TRBJ1-2; TRBD1 is a possible D gene (5 bases). V dropped 5 bases and J dropped 1 base, with 11 bases sitting between them. This CDR3 region has 14 residues. Germline values: CDR1 SEHNR, CDR2 FQNEAQ (reference sequence). The CDR3 DNA reads as TGTGCCAGCAGCACAACACAGGATAACTATGGCTACACCTTC. As protein: CASSTTQDNYGYTF.

This clonotype came up a few times. V usage is TRBV20-1 and J usage is TRBJ1-1; 8 bases are a match to TRBD1. The CDR3 sequence is 13 residues long. The V gene's germline CDR1 is DFQATT and CDR2 SNEGSKA (reference sequence). The ends lost 3 bases at V and 4 bases at J; junction bases unmatched: 4. The CDR3 spells CSARVQGATEAFF. The DNA of the CDR3 is TGCAGTGCTAGGGTTCAGGGGGCCACTGAAGCTTTCTTT.

This chain joins TRBV27 and TRBJ2-7, with D unclear. The CDR3 sequence is 14 residues long. Trimming cost V 11 bases and J 1 base, with 18 bases left between them. Looked up from germline, CDR1 is MNHEY and CDR2 is SMNVEV (reference sequence). CDR3 coding DNA: TGTGCCCGACACCCAGCTACTGGGTCCTACGAGCAGTACTTC. It encodes CARHPATGSYEQYF.

This clonotype was picked up many times. The rearrangement links TRBV11-2 to TRBJ1-4; a weak D match, TRBD1 (6 bases). Germline V CDR1 and CDR2: SGHAT, FQNNGV. The CDR3 contains 15 residues. V gave up 5 bases and J gave up 7 bases, with 17 bases separating them. The CDR3 region is CASSLTGTRSEKLFF. The DNA of the CDR3 is TGTGCCAGCAGCCTGACCGGGACACGGAGTGAAAAACTGTTTTTT.

This clonotype was seen repeatedly, ten times or more. An end of the junction differs from the germline gene, which may be a read error. The chain joins TRBV20-1 to TRBJ1-1; tentative D call: TRBD1 (5 bases). CDR3 length: 14 residues. CDR1 and CDR2 from the germline V gene are DFQATT and SNEGSKA (reference sequence). CDR3 sequence: CSARGGGTTAEVFF. The CDR3 DNA reads as TGCAGTGCTAGAGGGGGGGGGACTACGGCTGAAGTTTTCTTT.

This clonotype came up many times. The chain carries TRBV6-2 or TRBV6-3 and TRBJ2-4; D is unclear. Germline CDR1 MNHEY, CDR2 SVGEGT. The V end was cut by 6 bases, the J end by 0 bases, with 9 bases between. The CDR3 totals 14 residues. CDR3 DNA sequence: TGTGCCAGCAGCAAAAAGGGAGCCAAAAACATTCAGTACTTC. This encodes CASSKKGAKNIQYF.

This clonotype was observed a few times. The chain joins TRBV7-7 to TRBJ2-5; the D gene is possibly TRBD1 (6 bases). CDR3 length equals 15 residues. The germline V gene has CDR1 SSHAT and CDR2 FNYEAQ (reference sequence). Trimming pared 5 bases from V and 4 bases from J, leaving 17 bases between. CDR3 in DNA: TGTGCCAGCAGCGAACAGGGCACTGCGTCAGAGACCCAGTACTTC. This encodes CASSEQGTASETQYF.

By frequency in the sample, this clonotype is medium-sized (0.01 to 0.1%). CDR3 nucleotides: TGTGCCAGTAGTCCATGGACAGGGCTAACGGATGGGGCCAACGTCCTGACTTTC. Protein: CASSPWTGLTDGANVLTF. This chain uses TRBV19 with TRBJ2-6, with TRBD1 identical over 8 bases. V lost 5 bases and J lost 3; bases outside the gene matches: 12. The CDR3 is 18 residues long. Germline CDR1 reads LNHDA; CDR2 reads SQIVND (reference sequence).

The chain links TRBV9 to TRBJ1-1; maybe TRBD1 (5 bases). V shed 0 bases and J shed 0 bases, with 9 bases lying between them. Germline-derived CDR1 and CDR2 are SGDLS and YYNGEE. This CDR3 region has 15 residues. The CDR3 protein is CASSVATGLNTEAFF. The CDR3 DNA sequence: TGTGCCAGCAGCGTAGCTACAGGACTGAACACTGAAGCTTTCTTT.

This clonotype was counted ten times or more. V and J are TRBV20-1 and TRBJ2-3, with no clear D. The CDR3 is 12 residues long. V gave up 3 bases and J gave up 3 bases, with 7 bases separating them. Germline CDR1 and CDR2: DFQATT and SNEGSKA (reference sequence). CDR3 in amino acids: CSASGETDTQYF. As DNA, the CDR3 is TGCAGTGCTAGTGGCGAAACAGATACGCAGTATTTT.

The CDR3: CASSRDRGRGDYGYTF. The CDR3 coding sequence is TGTGCCAGCAGCCGGGACAGGGGGCGCGGGGACTATGGCTACACCTTC. This chain links TRBV3-1 with TRBJ1-2, with 12 bases identical to TRBD1. The CDR3 is 16 amino acids. Germline trimming cut 4 bases from V and 3 bases from J; bases unmatched to any gene: 6. Germline CDR1 reads LGHDT; CDR2 reads YNNKEL (reference sequence).

The chain uses TRBV12-3 or TRBV12-4 and TRBJ2-7, with 7 bases lining up with TRBD1. The junction had 7 bases not matched to a gene; V was cut back by 5 bases and J by 3 bases. The CDR3 is made up of 14 amino acids. The CDR3 region has the DNA TGTGCCAGCAGTACCGGCCACAGGGGCTACGAGCAGTACTTC. This translates into CASSTGHRGYEQYF.

The chain uses TRBV20-1 and TRBJ2-3; 7 bases agree with TRBD1. The J segment lost 0 bases and the V segment lost 4 bases, leaving 7 bases of the junction unmatched. This CDR3 has 15 residues. The germline CDR1 and CDR2 sequences are DFQATT and SNEGSKA (reference sequence). The CDR3 nucleotides read TGCAGTGCTACAGTGGCGGACAGGAGCACAGATACGCAGTATTTT. Translation gives CSATVADRSTDTQYF.

The sample holds many counts of this clonotype. J is TRBJ2-1 and V is TRBV6-2 or TRBV6-3; maybe TRBD2 (6 bases). CDR1 and CDR2 (germline): MNHEY, SVGEGT. Between the trimmed V and J ends, which lost 0 bases and 4 bases, there was a span of 19 bases. The CDR3 spans 18 residues. The CDR3 loop reads CASSYSFFGTGDYNEQFF. The CDR3 nucleotides are TGTGCCAGCAGTTACTCGTTCTTCGGGACGGGGGATTACAATGAGCAGTTCTTC.

Many counts were recorded for this clonotype. V usage is TRBV7-2 and J usage is TRBJ2-1, with TRBD2 as a possible D gene (5 bases). This CDR3 has 13 amino acids. Germline V CDR1 and CDR2: SGHTA, FQGNSA. Trimming took off 5 bases at V and 12 bases at J, with 17 bases between the two ends. The CDR3 protein is CASSLDWTASQFF. The CDR3 coding sequence is TGTGCCAGCAGCCTCGATTGGACTGCGTCGCAGTTCTTC.